This TCR beta chain was captured in a study of blood T cell repertoires in COVID-19. As for the study in general: Donors in the United States, Italy and Spain gave samples during acute or convalescent COVID-19. T cells, B-cell-depleted T cells, or PBMCs provided the cDNA or gDNA that served as material.

V lost 4 bases and J 4 bases, leaving 19 bases between the germline ends. The length of the CDR3 is 17 residues. CDR1 SGHAT and CDR2 FQNNGV come from the germline V gene. As processed by the authors: Reference gene primers were amplified, and this amplification served to estimate nucleated cell counts. Sequencing used immunoSEQ multiplex PCR; TCRdb keeps in-frame clones, though not all of them. V and J calls and clone size are those listed in that table; D and trimming were worked out from the DNA. The repertoire holds fewer than 600,000 clones, 80% to 90% seen once, with approximately 0.9% in the top ten.

This receptor was taken from a man between 18 and 35 years old with COVID-19, enrolled during active disease. Sample: peripheral blood. V gene TRBV11-2 combines with J gene TRBJ1-4; D is possibly TRBD1 (5 bases). CDR3 nucleotide sequence: TGTGCCAGCAGCTCTAAGCAAGTGGGGGGGGATAATGAAAAACTGTTTTTT. Translation gives CASSSKQVGGDNEKLFF.